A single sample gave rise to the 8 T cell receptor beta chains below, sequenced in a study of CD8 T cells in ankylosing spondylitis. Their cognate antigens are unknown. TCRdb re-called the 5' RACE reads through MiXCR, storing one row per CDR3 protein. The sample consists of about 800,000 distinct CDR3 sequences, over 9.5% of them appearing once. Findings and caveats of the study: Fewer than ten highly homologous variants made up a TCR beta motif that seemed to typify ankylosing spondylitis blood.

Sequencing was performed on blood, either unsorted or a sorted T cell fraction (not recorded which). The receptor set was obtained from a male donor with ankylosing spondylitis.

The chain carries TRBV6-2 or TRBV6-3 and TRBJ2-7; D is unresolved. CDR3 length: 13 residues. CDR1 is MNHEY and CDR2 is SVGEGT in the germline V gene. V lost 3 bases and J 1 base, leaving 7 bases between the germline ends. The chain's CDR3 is CASSYLVSYEQYF. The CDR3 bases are TGTGCCAGCAGTTATCTGGTGTCCTACGAGCAGTACTTC.

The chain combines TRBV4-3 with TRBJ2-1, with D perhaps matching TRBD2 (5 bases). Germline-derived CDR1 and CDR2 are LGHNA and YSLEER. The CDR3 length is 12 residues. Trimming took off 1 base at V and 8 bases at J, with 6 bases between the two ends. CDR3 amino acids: CASSQAGYEQFF. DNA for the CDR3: TGCGCCAGCAGCCAAGCGGGGTATGAGCAGTTCTTC.

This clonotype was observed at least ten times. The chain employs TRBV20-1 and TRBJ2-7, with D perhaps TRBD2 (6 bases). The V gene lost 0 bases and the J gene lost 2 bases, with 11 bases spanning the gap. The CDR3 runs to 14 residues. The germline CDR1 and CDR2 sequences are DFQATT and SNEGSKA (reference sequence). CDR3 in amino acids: CSARDRRVPYEQYF. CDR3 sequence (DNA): TGCAGTGCTAGAGATCGGAGGGTACCCTACGAGCAGTACTTC.

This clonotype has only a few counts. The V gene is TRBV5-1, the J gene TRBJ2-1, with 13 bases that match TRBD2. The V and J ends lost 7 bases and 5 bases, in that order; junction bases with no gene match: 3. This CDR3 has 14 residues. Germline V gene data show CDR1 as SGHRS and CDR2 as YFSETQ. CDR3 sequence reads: CASRLAGGHNEQFF. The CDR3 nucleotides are TGCGCCAGCCGACTAGCGGGAGGTCACAATGAGCAGTTCTTC.

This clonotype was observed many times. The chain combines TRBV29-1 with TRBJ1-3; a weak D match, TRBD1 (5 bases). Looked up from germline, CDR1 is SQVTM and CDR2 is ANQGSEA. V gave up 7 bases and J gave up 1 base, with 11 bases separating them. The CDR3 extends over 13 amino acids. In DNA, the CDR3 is TGCAGCGCCGCCCGGGGGTCTGGAAACACCATATATTTT. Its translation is CSAARGSGNTIYF.

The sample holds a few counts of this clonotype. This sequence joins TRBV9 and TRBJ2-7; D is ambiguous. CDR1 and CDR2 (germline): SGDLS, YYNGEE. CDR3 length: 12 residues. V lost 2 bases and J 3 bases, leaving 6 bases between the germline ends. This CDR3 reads CASSVAGYEQYF. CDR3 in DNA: TGTGCCAGCAGCGTTGCCGGCTACGAGCAGTACTTC.

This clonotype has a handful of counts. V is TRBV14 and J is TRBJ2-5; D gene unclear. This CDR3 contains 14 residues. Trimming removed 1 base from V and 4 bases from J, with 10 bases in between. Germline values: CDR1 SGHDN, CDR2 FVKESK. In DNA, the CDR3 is TGTGCCAGCAGCCAAGTCGGGCGCTTAGAGACCCAGTACTTC. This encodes CASSQVGRLETQYF. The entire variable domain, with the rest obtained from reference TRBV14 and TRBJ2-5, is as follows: EAGVTQFPSHSVIEKGQTVTLRCDPISGHDNLYWYRRVMGKEIKFLLHFVKESKQDESGMPNNRFLAERTGGTYSTLKVQPAELEDSGVYFCASSQVGRLETQYFGPGTRLLVL.

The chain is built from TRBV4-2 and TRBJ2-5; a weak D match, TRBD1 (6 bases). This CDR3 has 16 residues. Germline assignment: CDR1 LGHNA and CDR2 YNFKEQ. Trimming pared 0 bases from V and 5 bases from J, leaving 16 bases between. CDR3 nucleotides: TGTGCCAGCAGCCAAGATTTAAGCAGGGGAAAGGAGACCCAGTACTTC. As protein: CASSQDLSRGKETQYF.